This T cell receptor beta chain was profiled in a study of CD8+CD57+ T cells in acquired aplastic anemia. Study overall: The study obtained an average of about 3.1 ug of DNA from sorted CD4+ and CD8+ cells. General study results and limits: Twenty-nine shared CD8+ CDR3s appeared highly expressed within patients' immunodominant clones. CD8+ Simpson's diversity did not differ significantly between patients and controls.

The V gene's germline CDR1 is SEHNR and CDR2 FQNEAQ (reference sequence). The CDR3 contains 11 residues. V lost 7 bases and J 15 bases, leaving 15 bases between the germline ends. CDR3 and TCR beta VDJ profiling relied on a genomic DNA template. TCRdb recomputed calls from the reads with MiXCR, one row per CDR3 protein. The repertoire consists of about 160,000 distinct CDR3 sequences, with around 48% occurring once and the leading ten covering roughly 30%. Concerning this clonotype: Its antigen remains unidentified.

Patients picked for sequencing had shown CD8+CD57+ cell expansion detected by flow cytometry. Patients had undergone no therapy by the time their blood was sampled. What was sequenced was sorted CD4+, CD8+, or CD8+CD57+ T cells (not recorded which) from PBMCs. The chain couples TRBV7-9 to TRBJ1-4; D remains unclear. The origin of this receptor is a human donor with aplastic anemia. The CDR3 DNA is TGTGCCAGCACCACTGGACGGGCCGTGTTTTTT. Protein product: CASTTGRAVFF.